The present entry profiles one TCR beta chain with its context. Clones were sequenced by immunoSEQ multiplex PCR, and TCRdb holds only the in-frame ones, with some missing. The repertoire consists of some 95,000 clones, with around 92% occurring once and the leading ten covering roughly 3%. V shed 3 bases, J shed 9 bases, and the junction held 7 bases outside the gene matches. CDR1 and CDR2 from the germline V gene are SNHLY and FYNNEI. CDR3 length: 14 amino acids. The entry originates in a study of T cell changes during pregnancy in multiple sclerosis. The sequence was obtained from a female donor with multiple sclerosis, enrolled in a pregnancy study. The chain has TRBV2 and TRBJ2-1; 8 nucleotides agree with TRBD2. The specimen comprised peripheral blood, sampled in the first trimester of pregnancy. The chain's CDR3 is CASSDREGVVEQFF. CDR3 coding DNA: TGTGCCAGCAGTGACCGGGAGGGAGTGGTTGAGCAGTTCTTC.